One and the same sample provided the 2 T cell receptor beta chains below, sequenced in a study of neoadjuvant anti-PD-1 for oral cavity cancer. Time point denoted: after neoadjuvant nivolumab, at surgical resection. Profiling relied on immunoSEQ multiplex PCR, and the TCRdb table lists in-frame clones only, not all of them. The sample has about 10,000 clones; approximately 59% are singletons. The material sequenced was PBMCs, taken after nivolumab (anti-PD-1) treatment. Source of these receptors: a person aged 35-79 years with oral cavity squamous cell carcinoma.

This chain uses TRBV9 with TRBJ2-1; D is uncertain. The CDR3 runs 14 residues. The germline V gene has CDR1 SGDLS and CDR2 YYNGEE. Trimming took 5 bases from V and 7 from J, leaving 16 bases between them. DNA of the CDR3: TGTGCCAGCAGGGACCGGGCCGGTGGGAATGAGCAGTTCTTC. Its translation is CASRDRAGGNEQFF.

The chain combines TRBV5-5 with TRBJ1-2; possibly TRBD1 for D (5 bases). Trimming stripped 6 bases from V and 1 base from J, with 19 bases between. The CDR3 has 16 amino acids. The germline CDR1 and CDR2 sequences are SGHKS and YYEKEE (reference sequence). The CDR3 DNA reads TGTGCCAGCACCAGGGTACAGGTCAGCGTTAACTATGGCTACACCTTC. The encoded protein is CASTRVQVSVNYGYTF. The whole variable domain, filled in from reference TRBV5-5 and TRBJ1-2, reads DAGVTQSPTHLIKTRGQQVTLRCSPISGHKSVSWYQQVLGQGPQFIFQYYEKEERGRGNFPDRFSARQFPNYSSELNVNALLLGDSALYLCASTRVQVSVNYGYTFGSGTRLTVV.